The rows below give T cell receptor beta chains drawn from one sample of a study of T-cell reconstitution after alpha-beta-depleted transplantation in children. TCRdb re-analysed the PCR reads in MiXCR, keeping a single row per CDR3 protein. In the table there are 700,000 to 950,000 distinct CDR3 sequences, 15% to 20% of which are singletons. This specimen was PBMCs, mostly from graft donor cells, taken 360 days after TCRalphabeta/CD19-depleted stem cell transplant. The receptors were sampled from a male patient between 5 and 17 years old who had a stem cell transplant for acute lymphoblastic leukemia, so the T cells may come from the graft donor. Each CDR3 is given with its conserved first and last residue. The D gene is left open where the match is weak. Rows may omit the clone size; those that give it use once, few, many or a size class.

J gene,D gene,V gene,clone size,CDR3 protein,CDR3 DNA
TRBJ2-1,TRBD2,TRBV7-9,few,CASSLAASSGGNEQFF,TGTGCCAGCAGCTTAGCGGCGTCTAGCGGGGGGAATGAGCAGTTCTTC
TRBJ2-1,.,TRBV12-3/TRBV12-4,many,CASSLVGVGDKQFF,TGTGCCAGCAGTTTAGTAGGAGTAGGTGATAAGCAGTTCTTC
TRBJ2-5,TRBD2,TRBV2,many,CASRKLAGVWEETQYF,TGTGCCAGCAGAAAACTAGCGGGAGTTTGGGAAGAGACCCAGTACTTC
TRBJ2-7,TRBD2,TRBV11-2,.,CASSFLAGGLSGEQYF,TGTGCCAGCAGCTTCTTAGCGGGAGGGCTATCGGGTGAGCAGTACTTC
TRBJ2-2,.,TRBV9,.,CASSVYPNTGELFF,TGTGCCAGCAGCGTTTACCCGAACACCGGGGAGCTGTTTTTT
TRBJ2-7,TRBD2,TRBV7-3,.,CASSLKLAGVGDYEQYF,TGTGCCAGCAGCTTAAAACTAGCGGGAGTGGGGGACTACGAGCAGTACTTC
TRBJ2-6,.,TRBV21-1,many,CASSNVETGDGANVLTF,TGTGCCAGCAGCAATGTGGAAACAGGGGATGGGGCCAACGTCCTGACTTTC
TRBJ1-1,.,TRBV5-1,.,CASSLERGNTEAYF,TGCGCCAGCAGCTTGGAAAGGGGGAACACTGAAGCTTACTTT
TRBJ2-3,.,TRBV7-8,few,CASSLMLSSDTQYF,TGTGCCAGCAGCCTCATGCTAAGCTCAGATACGCAGTATTTT
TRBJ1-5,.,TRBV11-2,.,CASSFGVRQPQHF,TGTGCCAGCAGCTTTGGAGTCAGGCAGCCCCAGCATTTT
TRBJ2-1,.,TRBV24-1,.,CATSDPSAGSYNEQFF,TGTGCCACCAGTGACCCCTCAGCGGGTTCCTACAATGAGCAGTTCTTC
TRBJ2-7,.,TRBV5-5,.,CASSEARAYYEQYF,TGTGCCAGCAGCGAGGCGCGAGCCTACTACGAGCAGTACTTC
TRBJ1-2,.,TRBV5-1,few,CASTSGGNYGYTF,TGCGCCAGCACCTCGGGGGGGAACTATGGCTACACCTTC
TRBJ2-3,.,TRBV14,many,CASSQHGMAPTDTQYF,TGTGCCAGCAGCCAACACGGGATGGCCCCCACAGATACGCAGTATTTT
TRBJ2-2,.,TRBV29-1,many,CSVDRAGTGELFF,TGCAGCGTTGACAGGGCGGGGACCGGGGAGCTGTTTTTT
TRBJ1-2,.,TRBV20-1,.,CSAKGRMANYGYTF,TGCAGTGCTAAGGGCAGGATGGCTAACTATGGCTACACCTTC
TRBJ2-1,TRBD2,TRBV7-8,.,CASSPMSLAGTYNEQFF,TGTGCCAGCAGCCCAATGTCCCTAGCGGGGACCTACAATGAGCAGTTCTTC
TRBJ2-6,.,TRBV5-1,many,CASSLVAGTGANVLTF,TGTGCCAGCAGCTTAGTCGCAGGGACGGGGGCCAACGTCCTGACTTTC
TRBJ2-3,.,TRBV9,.,CASSVEGSWDTQYF,TGTGCCAGCAGCGTAGAGGGGTCGTGGGATACGCAGTATTTT
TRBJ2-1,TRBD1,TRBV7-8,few,CASSLGAGGVPYNEQFF,TGTGCCAGCAGCTTAGGTGCAGGGGGTGTCCCTTACAATGAGCAGTTCTTC
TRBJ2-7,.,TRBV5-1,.,CASSLPPGRLSYEQYF,TGCGCCAGCAGCCTACCCCCGGGAAGGCTCTCCTACGAGCAGTACTTC
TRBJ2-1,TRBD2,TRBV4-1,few,CASSQEPTSGRDNEQFF,TGCGCCAGCAGCCAAGAGCCGACTAGCGGGAGGGACAATGAGCAGTTCTTC
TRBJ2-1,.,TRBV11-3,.,CASSSWTGANNEQFF,TGTGCCAGCAGTTCTTGGACGGGAGCCAACAATGAGCAGTTCTTC
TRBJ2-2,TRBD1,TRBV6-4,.,CASGPGQGARGTGELFF,TGTGCCAGCGGACCGGGACAGGGGGCGCGAGGCACCGGGGAGCTGTTTTTT
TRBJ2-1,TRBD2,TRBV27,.,CASSVSGSFDEQFF,TGTGCCAGCAGTGTTAGCGGGAGTTTTGATGAGCAGTTCTTC
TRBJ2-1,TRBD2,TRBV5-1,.,CASSLSLGLAGAPITYNEQFF,TGCGCCAGCAGCTTGTCGTTGGGGCTAGCGGGAGCTCCTATTACCTACAATGAGCAGTTCTTC
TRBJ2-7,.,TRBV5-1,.,CASSYTGGREQYF,TGCGCCAGCAGCTATACTGGAGGGAGGGAGCAGTACTTC
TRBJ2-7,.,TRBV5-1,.,CASSSRLGRTYEQYF,TGCGCCAGCAGCTCCCGACTGGGGCGGACCTACGAGCAGTACTTC
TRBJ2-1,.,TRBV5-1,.,CASRRGTVSHNEQFF,TGCGCCAGCAGACGGGGAACGGTTTCCCACAATGAGCAGTTCTTC
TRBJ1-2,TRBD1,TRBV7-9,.,CASSPTGQAGYGYTF,TGTGCCAGCAGCCCAACCGGACAGGCGGGTTATGGCTACACCTTC
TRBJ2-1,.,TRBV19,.,CASSMAGYNEQFF,TGTGCCAGTAGTATGGCAGGATACAATGAGCAGTTCTTC
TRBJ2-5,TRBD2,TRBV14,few,CASSRTLGLAGKTQYF,TGTGCCAGCAGCCGGACCCTTGGACTAGCGGGAAAGACCCAGTACTTC
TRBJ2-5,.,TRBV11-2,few,CASSFRWGLETQYF,TGTGCCAGCAGCTTTAGATGGGGTCTAGAGACCCAGTACTTC